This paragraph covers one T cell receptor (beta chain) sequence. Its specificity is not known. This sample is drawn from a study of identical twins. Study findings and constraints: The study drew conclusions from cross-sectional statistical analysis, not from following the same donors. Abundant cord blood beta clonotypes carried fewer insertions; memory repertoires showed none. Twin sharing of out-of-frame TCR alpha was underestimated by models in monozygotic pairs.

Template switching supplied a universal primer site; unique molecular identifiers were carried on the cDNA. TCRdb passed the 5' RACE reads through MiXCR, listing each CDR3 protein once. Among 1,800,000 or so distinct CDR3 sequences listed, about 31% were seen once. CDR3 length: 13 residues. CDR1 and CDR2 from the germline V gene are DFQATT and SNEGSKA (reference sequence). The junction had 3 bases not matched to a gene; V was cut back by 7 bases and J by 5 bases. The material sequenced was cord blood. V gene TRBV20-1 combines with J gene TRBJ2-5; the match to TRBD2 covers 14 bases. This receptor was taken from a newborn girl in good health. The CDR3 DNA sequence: TGCAGTGGGACTAGCGGGAGGAAGGAGACCCAGTACTTC. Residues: CSGTSGRKETQYF.